The 10 T cell receptor beta chains reported below all come from one sample, sequenced in a study of cytomegalovirus exposure and HLA in healthy donors. 60 Vbeta and 13 Jbeta primers were used in PCR. TCRdb's table, derived via immunoSEQ multiplex PCR, lists solely in-frame clones and lacks some. The profile shows some 130,000 clones, approximately 87% of them singletons. Sequenced input: PBMCs. Receptor source: a middle-aged man in good health and CMV-seronegative.

About this clone: An end of the junction does not agree with germline; a read error may underlie this. The chain recombines TRBV7-9 with TRBJ2-2; D call uncertain. The CDR3 is made up of 12 amino acids. The germline gives CDR1 SEHNR, CDR2 FQNEAQ (reference sequence). The CDR3 DNA reads as TGTTCCAGCAGCTTAGTAGCCGGGGAGCTGTTTTTT. Its translation: CSSSLVAGELFF.

The rearrangement links TRBV28 to TRBJ2-7, with TRBD1 matching over 11 bases. V was pared by 5 bases and J by 3 bases, with 3 bases of the junction left unmatched. The CDR3 consists of 14 residues. Germline lookup yields CDR1 MDHEN and CDR2 SYDVKM. Written as DNA, the CDR3 is TGTGCCAGCAGTCGAGGGACAGGGGGCTACGAGCAGTACTTC. Protein sequence: CASSRGTGGYEQYF.

The V gene is TRBV5-8, the J gene TRBJ2-5, with 7 bases that match TRBD1. Germline CDR1 SGHTS, CDR2 YDEGEE. This CDR3 is built from 14 residues. V trimming: 4 bases; J trimming: 5 bases; junction bases outside the gene matches: 8. In DNA form, the CDR3 reads TGTGCCAGCAGCCGCCGGGACAGAAAGGAGACCCAGTACTTC. Amino acids: CASSRRDRKETQYF.

The chain combines TRBV6-5 with TRBJ1-1, with 7 bases fitting TRBD1. With V trimmed by 5 bases and J by 7 bases, 13 bases remained unmatched. Germline CDR1 reads MNHEY; CDR2 reads SVGAGI. The CDR3 is 15 amino acids. This CDR3 reads CASSSAGTATNEAFF. The CDR3 coding sequence is TGTGCCAGCAGTAGTGCCGGGACAGCGACAAATGAAGCTTTCTTT.

The V call is TRBV5-1, the J call TRBJ1-5; tentatively, D is TRBD1 (5 bases). Per the germline V gene, CDR1 is SGHRS and CDR2 is YFSETQ. The CDR3 covers 14 residues. Trimming removed 4 bases at V and 0 bases at J, with 8 bases between. The CDR3 DNA is TGCGCCAGCAGCCCCGACAGTAGCAATCAGCCCCAGCATTTT. This codes for CASSPDSSNQPQHF.

The V gene is TRBV28, the J gene TRBJ2-7, with 7 bases fitting TRBD2. CDR3 length: 14 amino acids. CDR1 MDHEN and CDR2 SYDVKM come from the germline V gene. Trimming took 6 bases from V and 4 from J; bases not matched to a gene: 9. For the CDR3, the DNA is TGTGCCAGCAGCCCCCGGCTGGGAGGGTACGAGCAGTACTTC. It codes for CASSPRLGGYEQYF.

The chain uses TRBV13 and TRBJ1-1; 8 nucleotides line up with TRBD1. This CDR3 is 14 amino acids long. From germline, CDR1 is PRHDT and CDR2 FYEKMQ (reference sequence). V lost 1 base, J lost 10 bases, and 8 bases stayed unmatched. CDR3 nucleotide sequence: TGTGCCAGCAGCTTAGAGGACAGGGAGGTCGGAGCTTTCTTT. Encoded protein: CASSLEDREVGAFF.

The chain combines TRBV7-3 with TRBJ2-1; no firm D call. Germline lookup yields CDR1 SGHTA and CDR2 FQGTGA. V lost 1 base and J 3 bases, leaving 7 bases between the germline ends. This CDR3 region has 14 residues. The CDR3 nucleotides read TGTGCCAGCAGCTTAATAACGGGCTACAATGAGCAGTTCTTC. Protein: CASSLITGYNEQFF.

The chain is built from TRBV28 and TRBJ2-7, with D perhaps matching TRBD2 (5 bases). The germline V and J ends were trimmed by 3 bases and 0 bases, with 6 bases remaining between them. This CDR3 region has 13 residues. CDR1 is MDHEN and CDR2 is SYDVKM in the germline V gene. The CDR3 region has the DNA TGTGCCAGCAGTTTGCGGGTCTCCTACGAGCAGTACTTC. This sequence encodes CASSLRVSYEQYF.

The V and J genes are TRBV2 and TRBJ2-7, with a possible D match to TRBD2 (5 bases). The V and J ends lost 5 bases and 3 bases respectively, with 8 bases between them. CDR3 size: 12 residues. The germline V gene encodes CDR1 SNHLY and CDR2 FYNNEI. As DNA, the CDR3 is TGTGCCAGCAGTCTACTAGACTACGAGCAGTACTTC. This codes for CASSLLDYEQYF.